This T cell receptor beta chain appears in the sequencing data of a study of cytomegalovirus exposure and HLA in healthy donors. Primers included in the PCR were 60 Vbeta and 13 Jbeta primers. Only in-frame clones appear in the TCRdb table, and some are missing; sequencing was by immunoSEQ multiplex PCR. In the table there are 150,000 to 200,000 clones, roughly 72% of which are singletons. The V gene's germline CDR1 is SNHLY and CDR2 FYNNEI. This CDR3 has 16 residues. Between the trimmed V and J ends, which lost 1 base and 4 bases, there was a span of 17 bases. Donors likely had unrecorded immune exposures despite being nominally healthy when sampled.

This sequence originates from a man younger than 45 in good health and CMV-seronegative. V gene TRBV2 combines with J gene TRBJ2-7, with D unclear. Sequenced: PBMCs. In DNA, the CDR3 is TGTGCCAGCAGTGAAGGAGACCTGGGTTTGACTTACGAGCAGTACTTC. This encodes CASSEGDLGLTYEQYF.